In its sample, the clone carrying this T cell receptor beta chain was seen many times. The antigen is undetermined. The ends lost 0 bases at V and 4 bases at J; junction bases unmatched: 7. Germline V lookup: CDR1 MGHRA, CDR2 YSYEKL. There are 17 residues in the CDR3. It was through 5'RACE template switching that TCR cDNA was made, with a universal primer site and UMIs added. A single record per CDR3 protein comes from TCRdb applying MiXCR to the 5' RACE reads. In the table there are about 220,000 distinct CDR3 sequences, more than 3% of which are singletons. This sample stems from a study of T cells after yellow fever vaccination. Points from the study as a whole: Few clonotypes appeared in both CD4 and CD8 compartments.

Material: CD4+ T cells sorted from PBMCs, obtained 10 days after the yellow fever booster vaccination. The rearrangement uses TRBV4-1 and TRBJ2-2; TRBD2 matches 8 bases. The sequence derives from a man aged 18 to 29 who received the YFV17D yellow fever vaccine. The CDR3 DNA sequence: TGCGCCAGCAGCCAAGAGACTAGCGTCTACCTCACCGGGGAGCTGTTTTTT. Protein: CASSQETSVYLTGELFF.